This is a list of T cell receptor beta chains from one sample in a study of cytomegalovirus exposure and HLA in healthy donors. Using immunoSEQ multiplex PCR, the repertoire was profiled, and TCRdb retains in-frame clones only, with some absent. Altogether more than 140,000 clones are present, roughly 82% being singletons, with the ten largest covering roughly 3.2%. The sample consisted of PBMCs. The receptors stem from a man aged 18 to 29 in good health and CMV-seropositive. CDR3s include the opening cysteine and the closing phenylalanine or tryptophan. Each record gives: clone size, D gene, V gene, J gene, CDR3 DNA, CDR3 protein. A D gene is named only where the DNA matches it firmly. A row's size may be missing; if present it is once, few, many or a size class.

size: -; D: -; V: TRBV21-1; J: TRBJ2-1; DNA: TGTGCCAGCAGCAAAAGGAGACTAGCGGGAGGATACAATGAGCAGTTCTTC; CDR3: CASSKRRLAGGYNEQFF
size: -; D: -; V: TRBV28; J: TRBJ1-2; DNA: TGTGCCAGCACTCCTGGGCGTAACTATGGCTACACCTTC; CDR3: CASTPGRNYGYTF
size: -; D: -; V: TRBV7-9; J: TRBJ1-1; DNA: TGTGCCAGCCTACCCTACCGGGAGCGGAACACTGAAGCTTTCTTT; CDR3: CASLPYRERNTEAFF
size: -; D: -; V: TRBV28; J: TRBJ1-2; DNA: TGTGCCAGCAGCCCCCAGGGGCGTGGCTACACCTTC; CDR3: CASSPQGRGYTF
size: -; D: -; V: TRBV5-1; J: TRBJ1-1; DNA: TGCGCCAGCAGCACGGGTCCCTTGAACACTGAAGCTTTCTTT; CDR3: CASSTGPLNTEAFF
size: few; D: TRBD1; V: TRBV11-2; J: TRBJ2-7; DNA: TGTGCCAGCAGCCTATCCGGGACAGGCGTCTTAGTGCAGTACTTC; CDR3: CASSLSGTGVLVQYF
size: -; D: TRBD2; V: TRBV27; J: TRBJ2-3; DNA: TGTGCCAGCAGTTCGGGACTAGCGCTCAGCACAGATACGCAGTATTTT; CDR3: CASSSGLALSTDTQYF
size: -; D: -; V: TRBV4-1; J: TRBJ1-1; DNA: TGCGCCAGCAGCCAATCCGTGAACACTGAAGCTTTCTTT; CDR3: CASSQSVNTEAFF
size: -; D: -; V: TRBV11-2; J: TRBJ1-3; DNA: TGTGCCAGCAGCCCGGGGGGGCGCGGAAACACCATATATTTT; CDR3: CASSPGGRGNTIYF
size: -; D: -; V: TRBV5-1; J: TRBJ2-7; DNA: TGCGCCAGCAGCTTGACCAGACAGGATTCCTACGAGCAGTACTTC; CDR3: CASSLTRQDSYEQYF
size: -; D: TRBD1; V: TRBV27; J: TRBJ1-2; DNA: TGTGCCAGCAGTGCCCGGGACAGCCGGCGGGGCTACACCTTC; CDR3: CASSARDSRRGYTF
size: -; D: TRBD1; V: TRBV9; J: TRBJ2-1; DNA: TGTGCCAGCAGCCTCGGGACAGGGTTGCTCCTCTACAATGAGCAGTTCTTC; CDR3: CASSLGTGLLLYNEQFF
size: -; D: TRBD1; V: TRBV27; J: TRBJ1-4; DNA: TGTGCCAGCACCCGGACAGGGACAACTAATGAAAAACTGTTTTTT; CDR3: CASTRTGTTNEKLFF
size: -; D: -; V: TRBV28; J: TRBJ1-1; DNA: TGTGCCAGCAGTTTATCTTACAGGCCGAACACTGAAGCTTTCTTT; CDR3: CASSLSYRPNTEAFF
size: -; D: TRBD1; V: TRBV19; J: TRBJ2-7; DNA: TGTGCCAGTAGTAAAGGGACAGAACCCTACGAGCAGTACTTC; CDR3: CASSKGTEPYEQYF
size: -; D: TRBD2; V: TRBV10-1; J: TRBJ2-5; DNA: TGCGCCAGCAGTGAGTCAGAAGCGGGAGGGCCGGAGACCCAGTACTTC; CDR3: CASSESEAGGPETQYF
size: -; D: TRBD1; V: TRBV2; J: TRBJ1-6; DNA: TGTGCCAGCAGTGAAGTGGGGACAGGGGTTGGCTCACCCCTCCACTTT; CDR3: CASSEVGTGVGSPLHF
size: few; D: TRBD1; V: TRBV30; J: TRBJ2-7; DNA: TGTGCCTGGGGGACAGGGGGCTCCGAGCAGTACTTC; CDR3: CAWGTGGSEQYF
size: -; D: -; V: TRBV19; J: TRBJ2-2; DNA: TGTGCCGGGTCGACTTTCAACACCGGGGAGCTGTTTTTT; CDR3: CAGSTFNTGELFF
size: -; D: TRBD1; V: TRBV4-1; J: TRBJ1-1; DNA: TGCGCCAGCAGCCAACTTCCGACAGGGGGCCGGATCCACACTGAAGCTTTCTTT; CDR3: CASSQLPTGGRIHTEAFF
size: -; D: -; V: TRBV5-3; J: TRBJ2-7; DNA: TGTGCCAGAAGCTTGGCCGGGAAAACTCCGTCTTACGAGCAGTACTTC; CDR3: CARSLAGKTPSYEQYF
size: -; D: TRBD1; V: TRBV5-1; J: TRBJ1-5; DNA: TGCGCCAGCAGCCTGGACAGGAATAGCAATCAGCCCCAGCATTTT; CDR3: CASSLDRNSNQPQHF
size: -; D: -; V: TRBV6-6; J: TRBJ1-3; DNA: TGTGCCAGCAACCCTGGGACATCTGGAAACACCATATATTTT; CDR3: CASNPGTSGNTIYF
size: -; D: TRBD2; V: TRBV29-1; J: TRBJ2-3; DNA: TGCAGCGTTGAATCTCGCGGGAGGACCACAGATACGCAGTATTTT; CDR3: CSVESRGRTTDTQYF
size: few; D: -; V: TRBV27; J: TRBJ1-2; DNA: TGTGCCAGCAGTTTAAATGGGGGGTTAGGCTACACCTTC; CDR3: CASSLNGGLGYTF
size: -; D: TRBD2; V: TRBV27; J: TRBJ2-7; DNA: TGTGCCAGCAGTTTTGGAGCGGGAGGCTACGAGCAGTACTTC; CDR3: CASSFGAGGYEQYF
size: -; D: TRBD1; V: TRBV5-1; J: TRBJ1-2; DNA: TGCGCCAGCAGCTCCGGACAGGGAGGCTATGGCTACACCTTC; CDR3: CASSSGQGGYGYTF
size: -; D: -; V: TRBV19; J: TRBJ1-1; DNA: TGTGCCAGTAGTATCGAGGACATCCCCTCGGGAGCTTTCTTT; CDR3: CASSIEDIPSGAFF
size: -; D: -; V: TRBV15; J: TRBJ2-7; DNA: TGTGCCACCAGCAGAGGTGGGGGCGGAAGCTCCTACGAGCAGTACTTC; CDR3: CATSRGGGGSSYEQYF
size: few; D: -; V: TRBV28; J: TRBJ1-2; DNA: TGTGCCAGCAGTCCATACTTACAGGGTAAGGCTGGCTACACCTTC; CDR3: CASSPYLQGKAGYTF
size: once; D: -; V: TRBV11-2; J: TRBJ2-1; DNA: TGTGCCAGCAGGGAGGAAGACTTCTTATACAATGAGCAGTTCTTC; CDR3: CASREEDFLYNEQFF
size: -; D: TRBD2; V: TRBV29-1; J: TRBJ2-5; DNA: TGCAGCGTTGAAGTGGGCGGGAGGCCCCAAGAGACCCAGTACTTC; CDR3: CSVEVGGRPQETQYF
size: once; D: TRBD1; V: TRBV4-1; J: TRBJ2-7; DNA: TGCGCCAGCAGCCATTCCTCGGGACAGTACTACGAGCAGTACTTC; CDR3: CASSHSSGQYYEQYF
size: -; D: -; V: TRBV9; J: TRBJ2-5; DNA: TGTGCCAGCAGCGTTGGAGGGATAGAAGAGACCCAGTACTTC; CDR3: CASSVGGIEETQYF
size: -; D: -; V: TRBV12-5; J: TRBJ1-1; DNA: TGTGCTAGTGGTCCGTCGAACACTGAAGCTTTCTTT; CDR3: CASGPSNTEAFF
size: -; D: -; V: TRBV7-8; J: TRBJ2-2; DNA: TGTGCCAGCAGCTTTAGTTCCCTTTTAGTAATAAGCGACACCGGGGAGCTGTTTTTT; CDR3: CASSFSSLLVISDTGELFF
size: -; D: TRBD2; V: TRBV27; J: TRBJ2-4; DNA: TGTGCCAGCAGTTCGGGACTAGGGGACATTCAGTACTTC; CDR3: CASSSGLGDIQYF
size: once; D: TRBD2; V: TRBV19; J: TRBJ2-5; DNA: TGTGCCAGTAGTATTGAAGCTAGCGGGATAAGAGAGACCCAGTACTTC; CDR3: CASSIEASGIRETQYF
size: -; D: -; V: TRBV20-1; J: TRBJ2-1; DNA: TGCAGTGGGAAAGCGTACAATGAGCAGTTCTTC; CDR3: CSGKAYNEQFF
size: -; D: -; V: TRBV5-6; J: TRBJ1-1; DNA: TGTGCCAGCAGCAATACAGTGAACACTGAAGCTTTCTTT; CDR3: CASSNTVNTEAFF
size: -; D: TRBD1; V: TRBV5-4; J: TRBJ2-7; DNA: TGTGCCAGCAGCTGGGACAGGTTTTACGAGCAGTACTTC; CDR3: CASSWDRFYEQYF
size: -; D: TRBD1; V: TRBV7-2; J: TRBJ2-2; DNA: TGTGCCAGCAGCTTAAAGACAGGGGGAATGAACGGGGAGCTGTTTTTT; CDR3: CASSLKTGGMNGELFF
size: -; D: TRBD1; V: TRBV11-2; J: TRBJ1-2; DNA: TGTGCCAGCAGCTTAGGGCCGGGACAGATCTATGGCTACACCTTC; CDR3: CASSLGPGQIYGYTF
size: -; D: TRBD2; V: TRBV28; J: TRBJ2-5; DNA: TGTGCCAGCAGCCATGAGCGGGGGCCAGAGACCCAGTACTTC; CDR3: CASSHERGPETQYF
size: -; D: -; V: TRBV7-9; J: TRBJ1-1; DNA: TGTGCCAGCAGCTCAGACGACAGTTCGAACACTGAAGCTTTCTTT; CDR3: CASSSDDSSNTEAFF
size: -; D: TRBD2; V: TRBV4-1; J: TRBJ2-3; DNA: TGCGCCAGCAGCCAAGTGTGGACTAGCGGGATTAGCACAGATACGCAGTATTTT; CDR3: CASSQVWTSGISTDTQYF
size: -; D: -; V: TRBV6-1; J: TRBJ1-5; DNA: TGTGCCAGCAGCGGACAGCTTAGCAATCAGCCCCAGCATTTT; CDR3: CASSGQLSNQPQHF
size: -; D: -; V: TRBV29-1; J: TRBJ1-1; DNA: TGCAGCGTCGTCAGATTGAACACTGAAGCTTTCTTT; CDR3: CSVVRLNTEAFF
size: -; D: -; V: TRBV28; J: TRBJ1-1; DNA: TGTGCCAGCAGCGACCTCCAGGAGAACACTGAAGCTTTCTTT; CDR3: CASSDLQENTEAFF
size: -; D: -; V: TRBV19; J: TRBJ1-1; DNA: TGTGCCAGTAGTATCGGGGGAAGAAAAACTGAAGCTTTCTTT; CDR3: CASSIGGRKTEAFF
size: -; D: TRBD2; V: TRBV6-8; J: TRBJ2-3; DNA: TGTGCCCTTTTCCCCCAACTAGCGGGAGCGTCGGATACGCAGTATTTT; CDR3: CALFPQLAGASDTQYF
size: few; D: -; V: TRBV9; J: TRBJ2-6; DNA: TGTGCCAGCGCCCCAGGGGATTCCGGGGCCAACGTCCTGACTTTC; CDR3: CASAPGDSGANVLTF
size: -; D: -; V: TRBV7-8; J: TRBJ2-5; DNA: TGTGCCAGCAGCCTCGGGACAACCCAGGAGACCCAGTACTTC; CDR3: CASSLGTTQETQYF
size: once; D: TRBD2; V: TRBV2; J: TRBJ2-1; DNA: TGTGCCAGCATTGGGACTAGCGGGAGTAGAAGTGAGCAGTTCTTC; CDR3: CASIGTSGSRSEQFF
size: -; D: -; V: TRBV7-8; J: TRBJ1-5; DNA: TGTGCCAGCAGCGCATCCGGGACAAACAATCAGCCCCAGCATTTT; CDR3: CASSASGTNNQPQHF
size: few; D: -; V: TRBV28; J: TRBJ2-7; DNA: TGTGCCACCGAGGGAAGGAACGAGCAGTACTTC; CDR3: CATEGRNEQYF
size: -; D: -; V: TRBV5-1; J: TRBJ2-7; DNA: TGCGCCAGCAGCGAGGCCTACGAGCAGTACTTC; CDR3: CASSEAYEQYF
size: once; D: TRBD2; V: TRBV7-6; J: TRBJ2-1; DNA: TGTGCCAGCAGCTCCCCAACTAGCGGGAGTCATGATGAGCAGTTCTTC; CDR3: CASSSPTSGSHDEQFF
size: -; D: TRBD1; V: TRBV28; J: TRBJ2-7; DNA: TGTGCCAGCAGCTGGGAAATGACAGGGAAAGAATCCTACGAGCAGTACTTC; CDR3: CASSWEMTGKESYEQYF